What follows is one T cell receptor (beta chain) and its context. With V trimmed by 5 bases and J by 4 bases, 4 bases remained unmatched. Germline V gives CDR1 SNHLY, CDR2 FYNNEI. The CDR3 spans 14 residues. Assay used: immunoSEQ multiplex PCR; TCRdb lists only in-frame clones, some missing. The sample lists approximately 76,000 clones; 80% to 90% were seen once. This sample stems from a study of technical replicates of blood from several donors. The sequencing sample was made of PBMCs. The gene calls are TRBV2 and TRBJ1-5; 8 bases agree with TRBD1. This clonotype originated in a human donor in good health. Some clones in this sample may be carry-over from other donors' samples. CDR3 amino acids: CASSRQGANQPQHF. The CDR3 DNA sequence: TGTGCCAGCAGTAGGCAGGGGGCAAATCAGCCCCAGCATTTT. Full variable domain (missing parts from reference TRBV2 and TRBJ1-5): EPEVTQTPSHQVTQMGQEVILRCVPISNHLYFYWYRQILGQKVEFLVSFYNNEISEKSEIFDDQFSVERPDGSNFTLKIRSTKLEDSAMYFCASSRQGANQPQHFGDGTRLSIL.